This T cell receptor beta chain was observed in a study of cytomegalovirus exposure and HLA in healthy donors. Donors came from a validation cohort of some 110 subjects, distinct from the first 666-subject cohort. Comments on this clone: What it binds is not known.

The CDR3 extends over 16 amino acids. Germline V CDR1 and CDR2: SGHRS, YFSETQ. Trimming cost V 5 bases and J 5 bases; bases outside gene matches: 10. Findings and limits, study-wide: Per published reports, the classifier diagnosed cytomegalovirus status with high specificity and sensitivity. Researchers counted roughly 150 TCR beta chains as cytomegalovirus-associated.

Sequenced by immunoSEQ multiplex PCR; TCRdb stores in-frame clones only, minus some. The repertoire consists of about 150,000 clones, with about 88% occurring once and the leading ten covering almost 3%. The sequenced sample consisted of PBMCs. This rearrangement joins TRBV5-1 to TRBJ2-3, with 11 bases identical to TRBD1. The sequence derives from a man younger than 35 in good health and CMV-seronegative. The CDR3 here is CASSSTGQGAGDTQYF. CDR3 DNA: TGCGCCAGCAGTTCTACCGGACAGGGGGCTGGAGATACGCAGTATTTT.